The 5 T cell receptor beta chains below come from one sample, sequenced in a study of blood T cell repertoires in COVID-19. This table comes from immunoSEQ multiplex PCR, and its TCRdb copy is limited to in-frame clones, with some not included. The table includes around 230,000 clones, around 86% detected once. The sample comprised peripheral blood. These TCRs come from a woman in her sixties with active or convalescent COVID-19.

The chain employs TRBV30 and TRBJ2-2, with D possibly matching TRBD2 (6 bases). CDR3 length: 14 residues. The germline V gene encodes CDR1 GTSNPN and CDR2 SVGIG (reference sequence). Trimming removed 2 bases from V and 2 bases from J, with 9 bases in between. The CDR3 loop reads CAWSRGLNTGELFF. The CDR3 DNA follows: TGTGCCTGGAGTAGGGGACTCAACACCGGGGAGCTGTTTTTT.

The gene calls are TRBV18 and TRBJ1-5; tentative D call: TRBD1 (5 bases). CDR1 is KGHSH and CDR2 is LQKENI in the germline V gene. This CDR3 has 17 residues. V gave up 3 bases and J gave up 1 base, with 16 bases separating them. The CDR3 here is CASSPGLPSESNQPQHF. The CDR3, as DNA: TGTGCCAGCTCACCGGGACTCCCGTCTGAGAGCAATCAGCCCCAGCATTTT.

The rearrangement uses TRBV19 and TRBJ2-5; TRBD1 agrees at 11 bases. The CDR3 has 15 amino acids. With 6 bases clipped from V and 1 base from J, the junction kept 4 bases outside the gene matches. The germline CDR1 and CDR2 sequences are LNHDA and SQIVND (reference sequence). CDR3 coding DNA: TGTGCCAGTAGAACCGGGACAGGGGGCCAAGAGACCCAGTACTTC. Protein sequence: CASRTGTGGQETQYF.

CDR3 nucleotides: TGTGCCAGCAGTGAGACAGGGGCTGTGGGTAATCAGCCCCAGCATTTT. The encoded protein is CASSETGAVGNQPQHF. This chain links TRBV6-1 with TRBJ1-5; 8 bases line up with TRBD1. V shed 3 bases and J 4 bases; nucleotides not matched to a gene: 8. Looked up from germline, CDR1 is MNHNS and CDR2 is SASEGT. The length of the CDR3 is 16 residues.

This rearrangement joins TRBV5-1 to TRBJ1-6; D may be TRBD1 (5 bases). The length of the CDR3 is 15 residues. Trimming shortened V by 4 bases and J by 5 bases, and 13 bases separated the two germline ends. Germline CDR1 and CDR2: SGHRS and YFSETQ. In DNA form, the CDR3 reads TGCGCCAGCAGCCTGAGGCCAGGGAATAATTCACCCCTCCACTTT. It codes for CASSLRPGNNSPLHF. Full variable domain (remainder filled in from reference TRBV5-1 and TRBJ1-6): KAGVTQTPRYLIKTRGQQVTLSCSPISGHRSVSWYQQTPGQGLQFLFEYFSETQRNKGNFPGRFSGRQFSNSRSEMNVSTLELGDSALYLCASSLRPGNNSPLHFGNGTRLTVT.